The T cell receptor (beta chain) under discussion was sequenced for a study of OX40 agonist ivuxolimab in advanced cancers. There are 17 residues in the CDR3. V was pared by 4 bases and J by 0 bases, with 19 bases between. Germline-derived CDR1 and CDR2 are SGHDT and YYEEEE. To note about this clone: No antigen is known for it.

Some clones are missing from TCRdb's copy, which holds only in-frame ones; the method was immunoSEQ multiplex PCR. The profile covers about 84,000 clones, with 85% to 90% appearing a single time and less than 0.2% taken by the ten largest. General study points: Within 6 weeks, CD4+ and CD8+ blood T cells expanded clonally at 0.1 to 3.0 mg/kg.

The source material was CD4+ or CD8+ T cells sorted from blood, sampled in a trial of the OX40 agonist ivuxolimab. The rearrangement joins TRBV5-6 to TRBJ1-1; D may be TRBD1 (5 bases). This sequence originates from an adult with an advanced solid tumor such as melanoma, head and neck, liver or kidney cancer. The CDR3 loop is CASSRDRGTLLNTEAFF. For the CDR3, the DNA is TGTGCCAGCAGCCGGGACCGAGGGACCCTACTGAACACTGAAGCTTTCTTT.